This TCR beta chain was identified in a study of cytomegalovirus exposure and HLA in healthy donors. Background on the study: T cells numbering some 170 million yielded approximately 120 million unique TCR beta sequences in an earlier analysis. In terms of ancestry, the Caucasian-associated cluster contained roughly four fifths of the approximately 400 genotyped donors.

Researchers ran the PCR with 60 Vbeta and 13 Jbeta primers. The assay was immunoSEQ multiplex PCR, and TCRdb's table has in-frame clones only and misses some. Here the sample spans 130,000 to 150,000 clones, roughly 76% being singletons. As regards this clone: Its cognate antigen is unknown.

Findings of the study overall: Later analysis showed TCR association rates varying by HLA locus, highest for DRB1 and lowest for HLA-C.

Nominal health characterized the donors when sampled, though unrecorded immune exposures were likely. This CDR3 has 15 amino acids. Germline values: CDR1 MNHNY, CDR2 SVGAGI (reference sequence). V shed 9 bases and J 2 bases; nucleotides not matched to a gene: 11. The V call is TRBV6-6, the J call TRBJ2-7; 9 bases are a match to TRBD1. The clonotype was recovered from a man younger than 35 in good health and CMV-seronegative. The specimen sequenced was PBMCs. The CDR3 spells CASLSWGQGPYEQYF. For the CDR3, the DNA is TGTGCCAGTCTCTCCTGGGGACAGGGTCCCTACGAGCAGTACTTC.